This T cell receptor (beta chain) is from a study of radiotherapy plus CTLA-4 blockade in lung cancer. About the study: Overall, approximately 18% of patients showed an objective response, while around 34% attained disease control. Overall study results and limits: Per reports, early blood T cell clone dynamics, plus interferon-beta, forecast response most strongly. Subsequent to radiotherapy plus ipilimumab, tumor-derived TCR clones underwent expansion in blood.

Trimming took 0 bases from V and 8 from J, leaving 13 bases between them. There are 14 residues in the CDR3. From germline, CDR1 is MNHEY and CDR2 SVGAGI. Turning to this clone: Its antigen is unknown.

Data came from immunoSEQ multiplex PCR; TCRdb stores just in-frame clones and leaves some out. Counted here are around 90,000 clones, about 83% occurring once; the ten biggest clones make up about 14%. Focal radiation plus CTLA-4 blockade with ipilimumab was administered to patients who had chemo-refractory metastatic non-small-cell lung cancer. This chain links TRBV6-5 with TRBJ1-2; D is undetermined. The material sequenced was peripheral blood, taken from a patient treated with radiotherapy plus ipilimumab. This receptor was identified in a human donor with non-small cell lung cancer that progressed on radiotherapy plus ipilimumab. The chain's CDR3 is CASSYSSLTWGYTF. The CDR3 coding sequence is TGTGCCAGCAGTTACTCAAGTCTCACCTGGGGCTACACCTTC.